There are a few counts of the clone carrying this T cell receptor (beta chain). As yet, its antigen is unknown. V dropped 4 bases and J dropped 4; count of bases not matched to a gene: 1. Germline CDR1 reads MNHEY; CDR2 reads SVGAGI. CDR3 size: 14 residues. The data derive from a study of T-cell reconstitution after alpha-beta-depleted transplantation in children. General study findings and limits: Several patients had high TCRbeta diversity at day 60; it came from surviving recipient T cells and thymic progenitors. Alpha-beta T cells present about two months after transplant were reported to originate from several hundred expanded graft clones. T-cell counts and diversity were attributed mostly to newly produced T cells one year after transplant.

A TCRbeta library incorporating unique molecular identifiers was prepared. TCRdb independently ran MiXCR on the PCR reads; one entry per CDR3 protein. Altogether 400,000 to 550,000 distinct CDR3 sequences are present, roughly a tenth being singletons, with the ten largest covering 2% to 2.5%. Sample: PBMCs, taken before TCRalphabeta/CD19-depleted stem cell transplant. The sequence was collected from a child under 10 years old with inherited bone marrow failure, due to receive a stem cell transplant. The genes are TRBV6-5 and TRBJ2-5; TRBD2 matches 12 bases. The CDR3 sequence: CASSWTSGAETQYF. The DNA for the CDR3 is TGTGCCAGCAGTTGGACTAGCGGGGCAGAGACCCAGTACTTC.